This T cell receptor (beta chain) was observed in a study of PD-L1 blockade in urothelial cancer. Study information: Intravenous atezolizumab, 1,200 mg every 3 weeks, was begun by patients around 2014. Analysis of blood occurred 3 weeks (second dose) and 6 weeks after treatment start.

Sequencing was performed with immunoSEQ multiplex PCR; in TCRdb, only in-frame clones are kept and a portion is missing. The sample holds about 120,000 clones, approximately 90% seen once. CDR3 size: 13 residues. The V gene lost 4 bases and the J gene lost 6 bases, with 11 bases spanning the gap. The germline V gene has CDR1 SGHNT and CDR2 YYREEE (reference sequence). This sample's time point: peripheral blood 6 weeks after treatment start. This specimen consisted of PBMCs, obtained around atezolizumab (anti-PD-L1) treatment. This sequence joins TRBV5-4 and TRBJ2-1; D remains unclear. The clonotype was recovered from a man between 60 and 75 years old with urothelial cancer. This chain's CDR3 is CASSPRRSNEQFF. For the CDR3, the DNA is TGTGCCAGCAGCCCCCGTCGTAGCAATGAGCAGTTCTTC. The full variable domain, rest sourced from reference TRBV5-4 and TRBJ2-1, is ETGVTQSPTHLIKTRGQQVTLRCSSQSGHNTVSWYQQALGQGPQFIFQYYREEENGRGNFPPRFSGLQFPNYSSELNVNALELDDSALYLCASSPRRSNEQFFGPGTRLTVL.